Reported below is one T cell receptor (beta chain). There is no known antigen for this receptor. No clone much larger than this one lies a single base away; base qualities are absent. In the ophthalmopathy patients, disease was moderately to severely active, with a Clinical Activity Score of 3 or more, a NOSPECS grade of 4 or more, and a duration of less than 3 months. Any patient with an uncontrolled infection, another autoimmune disease, pregnancy or lactation was excluded. Diagnoses were based on clinical symptoms, serum thyroxine and TRAb, thyroid ultrasound and orbital computed tomography. PBMCs were isolated from approximately 10 ml of fresh peripheral blood by Ficoll-Paque density gradient centrifugation. Total RNA was extracted with Trizol reagent, and quality was checked on an Agilent 2100 Bioanalyzer. The TCR beta CDR3 regions were amplified from RNA transcripts. For the first round of RT-PCR on the TCR CDR3, the HTBI primer set was used together with the Qiagen OneStep RT-PCR kit. Libraries were constructed in a second round of multiplex PCR, after which size selection and purification were carried out. Sequencing of the libraries was done on an Illumina HiSeq2000 using paired-end 100 bp reads. From the authors' description of their analysis: Raw data were processed with SOAPnuke, discarding reads with adapters, uncalled bases, mean Phred below 15, or no exact constant-primer or identifier match. COPE v1.2.5 was used to merge the high-quality paired reads, and each unique nucleotide sequence was defined as a clonotype. MiTCR v1.1 was used to align the clonotypes against IMGT TRBV, TRBD and TRBJ reference segments. The analysis was restricted to V-J combinations with a frequency above 0.0001, which together covered roughly 99% of the repertoires. The TCS score was defined as the ratio of F50 (clonal expansion) to E x V (chaos), calculated using BLOSUM62-based TCRdist between CDR3 peptides within each V-J. Welch's t-statistics and random forest reduced 514 V-J features to 13, which were used in a naive Bayes classifier (R e1071). TCRdb trimmed public reads at Q25 via fastp, called clones via MiXCR and kept in-frame beta chains. Each entry is one CDR3 protein sequence, shown with its most common DNA and genes. The V and J calls, along with clone size, are taken from TCRdb and not from the paper's own processing. In this sample the table shows around 250,000 distinct CDR3 sequences, almost 25% of which occur a single time. Together, the top ten hold about 40% of the sample.

The sample comes from a study of T cells in Graves' hyperthyroidism and ophthalmopathy (dated by TCRdb to between 2018 and 2021). As for the study more broadly: Peripheral blood was sampled at the time of initial diagnosis, prior to any treatment. A discovery cohort of around 98 patients, approximately 44 with Graves' ophthalmopathy and about 58 with stable Graves' hyperthyroidism, was used to find distinguishing TCR V-J signatures. Prospective prediction of ophthalmopathy was tested in an independent validation cohort of 18 hyperthyroidism patients and roughly 16 patients who later progressed to ophthalmopathy. For training and testing, the 80 to 100 patients in the discovery cohort were randomly divided in a 7:3 ratio. The study also compared thyroid tissue and blood T-cell repertoires from about six Graves' hyperthyroidism patients. Once sampling was done, hyperthyroidism patients were given methimazole at a starting dose of 30 mg daily, whereas ophthalmopathy patients were given high-dose intravenous methylprednisolone. The paper describes TCR Vbeta CDR3 sequencing of 135 peripheral blood samples, made up of around 41 ophthalmopathy patients, 70 to 80 hyperthyroidism patients and roughly 17 progressor patients. What the authors observed across the whole study: Sample size was not statistically predetermined, and blinding of investigators to group allocation was not performed. A 13 V-J signature model separated ophthalmopathy from stable hyperthyroidism, with 87.88% sensitivity and roughly 81% specificity in cross-validation and 80%/75% in testing. Blood samples also contained most of the expanded thyroid clonotypes (frequency above 0.001), which suggests that blood repertoires may reflect thyroid immune responses. In validation, the model predicted progression to ophthalmopathy with approximately 71% sensitivity and roughly 72% specificity, a median of roughly seven months before onset.

Inclusive of the bounding cysteine and phenylalanine, the CDR3 is 12 residues long. The CDR3 DNA has 36 bases and is translated from base 1. V is clipped by 7 bases and J by 5 bases, and the sequence between their germline boundaries is 11 bases long. In the germline V gene (reference sequence), CDR1 corresponds to DFQATT and CDR2 to SNEGSKA. In this chain, TRBV20-1 is recombined with TRBJ2-2; 6 matching bases give a weak D call of TRBD2. Input material: blood. This TCR was sampled from a woman aged 40 to 50 with Graves' ophthalmopathy. The DNA sequence is as follows: TGCAGTGTGGAGGGTCGGACCGGGGAGCTGTTTTTT. Its translation reads: CSVEGRTGELFF.